A selection of T cell receptor beta chains follows, all from one sample in a study of T cell changes during pregnancy in multiple sclerosis. TCRdb keeps only in-frame clones here, not all; method: immunoSEQ multiplex PCR. This repertoire shows fewer than 40,000 clones, 91% found once; its top ten account for approximately 0.47%. Specimen: CD4+ T cells from peripheral blood mononuclear cells, collected in the second trimester of pregnancy. These receptor sequences come from a female donor in good health, enrolled as a control in a pregnancy study. The CDR3 runs from the conserved cysteine through the conserved F or W. D genes are given only for firm matches. Part of the rows lack a size; the others show once, few, many or a class for expanded clones.

>.|TRBJ2-3|.|TRBV5-1
TGCGCCAGCAGCTTCGAGGGCACAGATACGCAGTATTTT
CASSFEGTDTQYF
>TRBD2|TRBJ2-3|.|TRBV5-1
TGCGCCAGCAGCCTACTGGGGACTAGCGGGGGCACAGATACGCAGTATTTT
CASSLLGTSGGTDTQYF
>.|TRBJ2-7|.|TRBV7-9
TGTGCCAGCAGCGCCCGGACTGGTCCCTACGAGCAGTACTTC
CASSARTGPYEQYF
>TRBD1|TRBJ1-2|.|TRBV4-1
TGCGCCAGCAGCCAGACCCCAGGGGGCGCGGAAGGCTACACCTTC
CASSQTPGGAEGYTF
>.|TRBJ1-2|.|TRBV5-5
TGTGCCAGCAGCCTGACACAGAACTATGGCTACACCTTC
CASSLTQNYGYTF
>.|TRBJ2-1|.|TRBV12-5
TGTGCTAGTGGACCTGACAAATACAATGAGCAGTTCTTC
CASGPDKYNEQFF
>.|TRBJ2-7|.|TRBV6-1
TGTGCCAGCAGTGAATTTGGCGGGATGGGGTACGAGCAGTACTTC
CASSEFGGMGYEQYF
>.|TRBJ2-5|.|TRBV5-6
TGTGCCAGCAGCAAATCAGGGTCCCAGACCCAGTACTTC
CASSKSGSQTQYF
>.|TRBJ1-5|.|TRBV6-6
TGTGCCAGCAGTCCTACCGACAGGATTCATCAGCCCCAGCATTTT
CASSPTDRIHQPQHF
>.|TRBJ1-1|.|TRBV30
TGTGCCTGGAGGGCCCAGTTTGAAGCTTTCTTT
CAWRAQFEAFF
>TRBD2|TRBJ2-5|.|TRBV14
TGTGCCAGCAGCCTACCCGAGGGGTCTAGCGGTTACCAAGAGACCCAGTACTTC
CASSLPEGSSGYQETQYF
>.|TRBJ1-2|.|TRBV5-4
TGTGCCAGCAGCCCCCCGGCAGGGACATTTGGAGGCTACACCTTC
CASSPPAGTFGGYTF
>.|TRBJ2-5|.|TRBV7-2
TGTGCCAGCAGCTACAGGATAACAGAGACCCAGTACTTC
CASSYRITETQYF
>TRBD1|TRBJ1-1|.|TRBV19
TGTGCCAGCGCCCCCGGTCAGGGGGGCACTGAAGCTTTCTTT
CASAPGQGGTEAFF
>TRBD1|TRBJ2-7|.|TRBV6-1
TGTGCCAGCACCACAGGGGGACCCTACGAGCAGTACTTC
CASTTGGPYEQYF
>TRBD1|TRBJ2-7|once|TRBV19
TGTGCCAGTAGTAGAGGGACAGGGGGCTCCTACGAGCAGTACTTC
CASSRGTGGSYEQYF
>.|TRBJ2-1|.|TRBV11-3
TGTGCCAGCAGCTCCAATAGCAATGAGCAGTTCTTC
CASSSNSNEQFF
>TRBD2|TRBJ2-5|.|TRBV28
TGTGCCAGCAGTTTAGGGAGGGGTGGGAAGGAAGAGACCCAGTACTTC
CASSLGRGGKEETQYF
>TRBD2|TRBJ2-5|.|TRBV5-5
TGTGCCAGCAGCGAGAGCGGGGGGTGGGAGACCCAGTACTTC
CASSESGGWETQYF
>.|TRBJ2-1|.|TRBV4-2
TGTGCCAGCAGCCAAGATGGTCGGGGGAGAAATGAGCAGTTCTTC
CASSQDGRGRNEQFF
>.|TRBJ2-5|.|TRBV1
TGCACCAGCAGCCTCCCCGGGACAGGTCAAGAGACCCAGTACTTC
CTSSLPGTGQETQYF
>.|TRBJ2-7|.|TRBV5-6
TGTGCCAGCAGCCCCCCCGGGACAATGTCCTACGAGCAGTACTTC
CASSPPGTMSYEQYF
>TRBD1|TRBJ2-5|.|TRBV28
TGTGCCAGCAGTGCCCCAGGGGGCAGGGTAGAGACCCAGTACTTC
CASSAPGGRVETQYF
>.|TRBJ2-2|.|TRBV11-2
TGTGCCAGCAGGTCACTAGGGTGGGCCGGGGAGCTGTTTTTT
CASRSLGWAGELFF
>.|TRBJ2-7|.|TRBV5-1
TGCGCCAGCAGCTTGCGGGAGACCAGCGGGTTCTCCTACGAGCAGTACTTC
CASSLRETSGFSYEQYF
>TRBD2|TRBJ2-5|.|TRBV7-8
TGTGCCGGGGGAGGGACCGTCCAAGAGACCCAGTACTTC
CAGGGTVQETQYF
>TRBD1|TRBJ1-2|.|TRBV20-1
TGCAGTGCGAGACAGGGGGATGGCTACACCTTC
CSARQGDGYTF
>.|TRBJ1-5|.|TRBV2
TGTGCCAGCAGTGGGGGGGATAATCAGCCCCAGCATTTT
CASSGGDNQPQHF
>.|TRBJ2-1|.|TRBV5-1
TGCGCCAGCAGCTTTGGTGGGGCCGCCTCCTACAATGAGCAGTTCTTC
CASSFGGAASYNEQFF
>TRBD1|TRBJ2-1|medium-sized|TRBV27
TGTGCCAGCAGTCCCCGTAGAGGGGGCCCCCCTTACTACAATGAGCAGTTCTTC
CASSPRRGGPPYYNEQFF
>.|TRBJ1-5|.|TRBV18
TGTGCCAGCTCACGAGGAACTGATCAGCCCCAGCATTTT
CASSRGTDQPQHF
>TRBD2|TRBJ2-2|.|TRBV29-1
TGCAGCGTTGAGGTCTCTAGCGGGAGTAGGAGCGGGGAGCTGTTTTTT
CSVEVSSGSRSGELFF
>TRBD2|TRBJ2-1|.|TRBV6-1
TGTGCCAGCAGTGAAATTAGCGGGTACAATGAGCAGTTCTTC
CASSEISGYNEQFF
>.|TRBJ1-6|.|TRBV19
TGTGCCAGTAGTCCCGGGGCCTATAATTCACCCCTCCACTTT
CASSPGAYNSPLHF
>.|TRBJ1-6|.|TRBV30
TGTGCCTGGAGGGATTCCCGGCGGACAAATTCACCCCTCCACTTT
CAWRDSRRTNSPLHF